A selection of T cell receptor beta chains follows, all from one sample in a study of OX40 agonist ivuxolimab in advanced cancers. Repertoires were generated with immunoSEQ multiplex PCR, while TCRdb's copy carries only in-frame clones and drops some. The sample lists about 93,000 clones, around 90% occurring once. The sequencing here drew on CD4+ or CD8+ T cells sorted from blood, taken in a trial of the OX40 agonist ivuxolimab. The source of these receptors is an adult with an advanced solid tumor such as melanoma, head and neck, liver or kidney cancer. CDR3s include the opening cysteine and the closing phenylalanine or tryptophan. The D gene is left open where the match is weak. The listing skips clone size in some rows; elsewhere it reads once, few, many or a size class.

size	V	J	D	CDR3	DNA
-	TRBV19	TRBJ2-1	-	CASKHDEGYYNEQFF	TGTGCCAGCAAACACGACGAGGGCTACTACAATGAGCAGTTCTTC
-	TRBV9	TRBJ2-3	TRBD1	CASSPTGGPTDTQYF	TGTGCCAGCAGCCCTACAGGGGGCCCCACAGATACGCAGTATTTT
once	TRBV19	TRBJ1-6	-	CASRQSSSPLHF	TGTGCCAGTAGACAATCTAGTTCACCCCTCCACTTT
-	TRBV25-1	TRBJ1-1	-	CASSEYGQGTEAFF	TGTGCCAGCAGTGAATACGGGCAGGGCACTGAAGCTTTCTTT
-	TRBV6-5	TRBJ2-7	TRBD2	CASRRTSGSREQYF	TGTGCCAGCAGACGGACTAGCGGGAGTCGGGAGCAGTACTTC
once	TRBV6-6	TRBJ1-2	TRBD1	CASSSPTGGRSYTF	TGTGCCAGCAGTTCCCCCACAGGGGGTAGGAGCTACACCTTC
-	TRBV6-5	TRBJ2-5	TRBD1	CASAFGQGAGETQYF	TGTGCCAGCGCCTTCGGACAGGGGGCAGGGGAGACCCAGTACTTC
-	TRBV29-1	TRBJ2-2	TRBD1	CSVLPGQGRNTGELFF	TGCAGCGTCCTACCGGGACAGGGGCGGAACACCGGGGAGCTGTTTTTT
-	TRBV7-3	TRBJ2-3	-	CASSLVPTDTQYF	TGTGCCAGCAGCTTAGTGCCCACAGATACGCAGTATTTT
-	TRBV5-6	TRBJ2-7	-	CASSLATAFEQYF	TGTGCCAGCAGCTTGGCTACGGCCTTTGAGCAGTACTTC
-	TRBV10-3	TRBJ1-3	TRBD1	CAIRGQGGNTIYF	TGTGCCATCAGGGGACAGGGTGGAAACACCATATATTTT
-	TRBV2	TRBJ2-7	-	CASSVGSGRGEQYF	TGTGCCAGCAGTGTAGGCAGTGGGAGAGGCGAGCAGTACTTC
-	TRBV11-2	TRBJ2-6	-	CASSLSGVGANVLTF	TGTGCCAGCAGCTTATCCGGTGTCGGGGCCAACGTCCTGACTTTC
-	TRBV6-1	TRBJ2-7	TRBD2	CASSSSGRGEQYF	TGTGCCAGCAGTTCTAGCGGGAGAGGGGAGCAGTACTTC
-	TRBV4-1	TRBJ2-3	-	CASSAPGRTSTDTQYF	TGCGCCAGCAGCGCCCCGGGGCGAACTTCCACAGATACGCAGTATTTT
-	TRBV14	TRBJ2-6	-	CASSQGPGANVLTF	TGTGCCAGCAGCCAAGGTCCTGGGGCCAACGTCCTGACTTTC
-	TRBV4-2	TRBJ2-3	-	CASSQPLSADTQYF	TGTGCCAGCAGCCAACCTCTTTCGGCAGATACGCAGTATTTT
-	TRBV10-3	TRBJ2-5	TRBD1	CATATGGAETQYF	TGTGCCACAGCAACAGGGGGCGCAGAGACCCAGTACTTC
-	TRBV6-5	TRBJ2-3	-	CASSYQMSGTDTQYF	TGTGCCAGCAGTTACCAGATGAGTGGCACAGATACGCAGTATTTT
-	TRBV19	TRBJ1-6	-	CASSKTGPNSPLHF	TGTGCCAGTAGTAAGACAGGTCCGAATTCACCCCTCCACTTT
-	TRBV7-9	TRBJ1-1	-	CASSLEVSQMTEAFF	TGTGCCAGCAGCTTAGAAGTATCTCAGATGACTGAAGCTTTCTTT
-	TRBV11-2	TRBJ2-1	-	CASSLGAQGNNEQFF	TGTGCCAGCAGCTTGGGAGCTCAAGGGAACAATGAGCAGTTCTTC
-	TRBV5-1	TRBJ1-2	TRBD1	CASSFEVGTGYGYTF	TGCGCCAGCAGCTTCGAAGTCGGGACAGGTTATGGCTACACCTTC
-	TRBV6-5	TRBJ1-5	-	CASSEHRVDQPQHF	TGTGCCAGCAGTGAGCACAGGGTTGATCAGCCCCAGCATTTT
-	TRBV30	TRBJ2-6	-	CAWSVDGSGANVLTF	TGTGCCTGGAGTGTGGATGGGTCTGGGGCCAACGTCCTGACTTTC
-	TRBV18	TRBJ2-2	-	CASSPPNGELFF	TGTGCCAGCTCACCGCCGAACGGGGAGCTGTTTTTT